This T cell receptor (beta chain) was identified in a study of T cell repertoires in aging, cancer and after chemotherapy. Amplification of TCR beta used genomic DNA extracted from peripheral blood. This clonotype was detected a few times. Germline lookup yields CDR1 LNHDA and CDR2 SQIVND (reference sequence). V dropped 0 bases and J dropped 6 bases, with 21 bases sitting between them. This CDR3 contains 18 residues. Rearranged V-D-J TRB sequences were amplified with a mixed TRB-A/B primer pool. TCRdb passed the multiplex PCR reads through MiXCR, listing each CDR3 protein once. The data hold some 6,700 distinct CDR3 sequences, with around 38% observed a single time.

The sample consisted of blood. The chain couples TRBV19 to TRBJ2-1; the D is unclear. This clonotype was obtained from a human donor in good health. CDR3 DNA: TGTGCCAGTAGTATAGAAATTTTAGATTACGGGTACTTCAATGAGCAGTTCTTC. It translates to CASSIEILDYGYFNEQFF.